This T cell receptor (beta chain) was identified in a study of OX40 agonist ivuxolimab in advanced cancers. The CDR3 loop spans 15 amino acids. The germline CDR1 and CDR2 sequences are MNHNY and SVGAGI (reference sequence). Deletions cut 8 bases from V and 5 bases from J, with 18 bases between. The protocol was immunoSEQ multiplex PCR, while the TCRdb copy is restricted to in-frame clones and leaves out a portion. There are under 70,000 clones in the sample; roughly 90% occur only once, and about 0.59% lies in the top ten. A note on this clone: As yet, its antigen is unknown.

Study-wide findings and caveats: It was also the case that some nonresponders had low normalized T-cell clonal expansion.

This receptor was identified in an adult with an advanced solid tumor such as melanoma, head and neck, liver or kidney cancer. The chain couples TRBV6-6 to TRBJ2-2; D may match TRBD1 or TRBD2 (5 bases each). Source: CD4+ or CD8+ T cells sorted from blood, taken in a trial of the OX40 agonist ivuxolimab. The CDR3 nucleotides are TGTGCCAGCTTAACTCCCCGGGGCTTGACCGGGGAGCTGTTTTTT. Encoded protein: CASLTPRGLTGELFF.